Below, 27 T cell receptor beta chains from the same sample are listed, as sequenced in a study of siplizumab effects on memory and regulatory T cells. Sequencing used immunoSEQ multiplex PCR; TCRdb keeps in-frame clones, though not all of them. The top ten hold approximately 0.35% of the sample, which has about 50,000 clones, about 88% seen once. Material: naive CD8+ T cells sorted from blood. The receptors were sampled from a human donor in good health.

This clone came up once. The gene calls are TRBV27 and TRBJ1-1, with D unresolved. Germline values: CDR1 MNHEY, CDR2 SMNVEV (reference sequence). The CDR3 has 16 amino acids. The V and J ends lost 5 bases and 0 bases respectively, with 16 bases between them. This CDR3 reads CASSPRGGFLNTEAFF. The CDR3 DNA reads as TGTGCCAGCAGTCCCCGAGGCGGCTTTCTGAACACTGAAGCTTTCTTT.

The chain joins TRBV7-9 to TRBJ1-4; unclear D gene. The CDR3 is 13 amino acids. Germline CDR1 and CDR2: SEHNR and FQNEAQ (reference sequence). Trimming pared 5 bases from V and 0 bases from J, leaving 4 bases between. The CDR3 loop is CASSRPTNEKLFF. The CDR3 DNA reads as TGTGCCAGCAGCCGCCCAACTAATGAAAAACTGTTTTTT.

This clone was seen only once. The chain has TRBV4-1 and TRBJ2-3; D gene uncertain. Germline V gives CDR1 MGHRA, CDR2 YSYEKL. V was clipped by 1 base and J by 5 bases, with 10 bases between them. The CDR3 is 14 residues long. The CDR3 region is CASSQAPAVDTQYF. The CDR3 DNA is TGCGCCAGCAGCCAAGCCCCCGCGGTAGATACGCAGTATTTT.

The rearrangement uses TRBV27 and TRBJ2-2; D not resolved. Trimming removed 1 base at V and 2 bases at J, with 8 bases between. There are 15 residues in the CDR3. The V gene's germline CDR1 is MNHEY and CDR2 SMNVEV (reference sequence). Here the CDR3 reads CASSLWSANTGELFF. In DNA, the CDR3 is TGTGCCAGCAGTTTATGGTCCGCCAACACCGGGGAGCTGTTTTTT.

The chain has TRBV10-3 and TRBJ2-3, with D tentatively TRBD2 (6 bases). The CDR3 extends over 15 amino acids. The V gene lost 2 bases and the J gene lost 2 bases, with 11 bases spanning the gap. Germline assignment: CDR1 ENHRY and CDR2 SYGVKD. Here the CDR3 reads CAISEEQDYTDTQYF. The CDR3 nucleotides are TGTGCCATCAGTGAGGAGCAGGACTACACAGATACGCAGTATTTT.

The chain uses TRBV9 and TRBJ1-4; possible D gene TRBD1, 5 bases. This CDR3 has 13 amino acids. From germline, CDR1 is SGDLS and CDR2 YYNGEE. V shed 0 bases and J shed 7 bases, with 7 bases lying between them. CDR3 bases: TGTGCCAGCAGCGTAGTAGGGGTTGAAAAACTGTTTTTT. Its protein product is CASSVVGVEKLFF.

The chain is built from TRBV15 and TRBJ2-7; 8 bases are shared with TRBD1. The CDR3 spans 14 residues. Per the germline V gene, CDR1 is LNHNV and CDR2 is YYDKDF (reference sequence). The V and J ends lost 3 bases and 4 bases, in that order; junction bases with no gene match: 5. CDR3 nucleotides: TGTGCCACCAGCAGGGACAGGGTGGCTTACGAGCAGTACTTC. This codes for CATSRDRVAYEQYF. Variable domain in full (rest from reference TRBV15 and TRBJ2-7): DAMVIQNPRYQVTQFGKPVTLSCSQTLNHNVMYWYQQKSSQAPKLLFHYYDKDFNNEADTPDNFQSRRPNTSFCFLDIRSPGLGDTAMYLCATSRDRVAYEQYFGPGTRLTVT.

The V call is TRBV7-9, the J call TRBJ2-1, with TRBD2 matching 7 bases. Germline trimming cut 5 bases from V and 5 bases from J; bases unmatched to any gene: 6. CDR1 SEHNR and CDR2 FQNEAQ come from the germline V gene (reference sequence). The CDR3 totals 14 residues. The CDR3 DNA follows: TGTGCCAGCAGCCCCAGCGGGACTGACAATGAGCAGTTCTTC. Translation gives CASSPSGTDNEQFF.

The genes are TRBV6-6 and TRBJ2-7; the match to TRBD1 covers 8 bases. The CDR3 totals 15 residues. With V trimmed by 2 bases and J by 4 bases, 7 bases remained unmatched. CDR1 is MNHNY and CDR2 is SVGAGI in the germline V gene (reference sequence). CDR3 nucleotide sequence: TGTGCCAGCAGTTACCTCCCCGGGACAGGTTACGAGCAGTACTTC. As protein: CASSYLPGTGYEQYF.

V and J are TRBV6-1 and TRBJ1-1; no firm D call. Trimming removed 4 bases at V and 3 bases at J, with 9 bases between. The length of the CDR3 is 13 residues. Germline CDR1 is MNHNS and CDR2 is SASEGT. CDR3 nucleotide sequence: TGTGCCAGCAGTGTAGGGTTTTACACTGAAGCTTTCTTT. Translated: CASSVGFYTEAFF.

The gene calls are TRBV25-1 and TRBJ2-2, with D possibly being TRBD1 or TRBD2 (5 bases each). The CDR3 is 16 amino acids. V lost 3 bases, J lost 5 bases, and 16 bases lay in between. The germline gives CDR1 MGHDK, CDR2 SYGVNS. Here the CDR3 reads CASSEGVPRGTGELFF. CDR3 bases: TGTGCCAGCAGTGAGGGGGTGCCCCGAGGGACCGGGGAGCTGTTTTTT.

The V call is TRBV7-6, the J call TRBJ2-5; 12 bases line up with TRBD2. The CDR3 runs to 17 residues. The germline CDR1 and CDR2 sequences are SGHVS and FNYEAQ. Losses at the gene ends were 5 bases for V and 4 bases for J; bases not matched to a gene: 11. CDR3 DNA sequence: TGTGCCAGCAGCACTCTAGCGGGAGGGCCCTCTTCAGAGACCCAGTACTTC. It is translated as CASSTLAGGPSSETQYF.

In regard to this clone: The sample carries other DNA sequences with the same CDR3. J is TRBJ2-2 and V is TRBV27; D is uncertain. The CDR3 is 12 residues long. Germline V gene lookup returns CDR1 MNHEY and CDR2 SMNVEV (reference sequence). Trimming shortened V by 5 bases and J by 4 bases, and 5 bases separated the two germline ends. CDR3 sequence reads: CASSLGTGELFF. CDR3 DNA: TGTGCCAGCAGTCTAGGCACCGGGGAGCTGTTTTTT.

The chain is built from TRBV27 and TRBJ2-1; tentatively, D is TRBD2 (5 bases). Germline V CDR1 and CDR2: MNHEY, SMNVEV (reference sequence). The CDR3 runs to 15 residues. Deletions cut 2 bases from V and 0 bases from J, with 8 bases between. The CDR3 nucleotides read TGTGCCAGCAGTTTAGAGGGTAACTCCTACAATGAGCAGTTCTTC. It codes for CASSLEGNSYNEQFF.

V and J are TRBV7-9 and TRBJ1-4; D is uncertain. With 5 bases removed from V and 7 bases from J, the gap between germline ends came to 17 bases. CDR3 length: 15 residues. The germline V gene has CDR1 SEHNR and CDR2 FQNEAQ (reference sequence). The DNA for the CDR3 is TGTGCCAGCAGCCCCCGGGTACAGAGCCCTGAAAAACTGTTTTTT. Protein sequence: CASSPRVQSPEKLFF.

This chain connects TRBV6-5 to TRBJ2-7, with D possibly being TRBD2 (6 bases). Trimming pared 8 bases from V and 6 bases from J, leaving 20 bases between. CDR3 size: 14 residues. CDR1 and CDR2 (germline): MNHEY, SVGAGI. In DNA, the CDR3 is TGTGCCAGCGCCTTACGGGGGTCTCCCGGCGAGCAGTACTTC. Protein: CASALRGSPGEQYF.

The chain combines TRBV7-9 with TRBJ1-2, with TRBD1 matching 8 bases. Germline V CDR1 and CDR2: SEHNR, FQNEAQ (reference sequence). The junction had 4 bases not matched to a gene; V was cut back by 7 bases and J by 6 bases. This CDR3 region has 12 residues. The DNA of the CDR3 is TGTGCCAGCACTCGGACAGGGAATGGCTACACCTTC. This gives the protein CASTRTGNGYTF.

In DNA, the CDR3 is TGTGCTAGCACAGCCGGACAGGGGGCCTACGAGCAGTACTTC. This codes for CASTAGQGAYEQYF. The genes are TRBV12-5 and TRBJ2-7; 10 nucleotides match TRBD1. This CDR3 comprises 14 residues. J gave up 2 bases and V 9 bases, and 7 bases lay outside the gene matches. Germline V gene sequence: CDR1 LGHNT, CDR2 FRNRAP. Drawing the rest from reference TRBV12-5 and TRBJ2-7, the complete variable domain is DARVTQTPRHKVTEMGQEVTMRCQPILGHNTVFWYRQTMMQGLELLAYFRNRAPLDDSGMPKDRFSAEMPDATLATLKIQPSEPRDSAVYFCASTAGQGAYEQYFGPGTRLTVT.

The CDR3 nucleotides read TGTGCCAGCAGCTTGAGGCTGGGATCGGAAGAGACCCAGTACTTC. Protein sequence: CASSLRLGSEETQYF. V is TRBV13 and J is TRBJ2-5; D not certain. Between the trimmed V and J ends, which lost 3 bases and 3 bases, there was a span of 14 bases. CDR1 and CDR2 (germline): PRHDT, FYEKMQ (reference sequence). The CDR3 consists of 15 residues.

This sequence joins TRBV19 and TRBJ2-1; 9 bases are a match to TRBD2. With 3 bases clipped from V and 6 bases from J, the junction kept 6 bases outside the gene matches. This CDR3 region has 15 residues. The germline V gene encodes CDR1 LNHDA and CDR2 SQIVND (reference sequence). The CDR3 here is CASSIGGRGFNEQFF. CDR3 in DNA: TGTGCCAGTAGTATTGGCGGGAGGGGGTTCAATGAGCAGTTCTTC.

This clone was recorded only once. The CDR3 protein is CASSQDQGWLYEQYF. For the CDR3, the DNA is TGCGCCAGCAGCCAAGACCAGGGATGGTTGTACGAGCAGTACTTC. This rearrangement joins TRBV4-1 to TRBJ2-7; perhaps TRBD1 as D (5 bases). Germline V gene sequence: CDR1 MGHRA, CDR2 YSYEKL. Trimming shortened V by 0 bases and J by 4 bases, and 13 bases separated the two germline ends. This CDR3 is built from 15 residues.

V gene TRBV9 combines with J gene TRBJ2-7, with 7 nucleotides matching TRBD1. Germline V gene data show CDR1 as SGDLS and CDR2 as YYNGEE. The CDR3 spans 13 residues. Trimming removed 3 bases from V and 3 bases from J; junction bases left unmatched: 3. This chain's CDR3 is CASSEGQFYEQYF. CDR3 nucleotide sequence: TGTGCCAGCAGCGAGGGACAGTTCTACGAGCAGTACTTC.

In this sample, this clone turned up a few times. The gene calls are TRBV19 and TRBJ1-1; possible D gene TRBD1, 5 bases. V was shortened by 5 bases and J by 6 bases, with 7 bases between the two germline ends. Germline V gives CDR1 LNHDA, CDR2 SQIVND (reference sequence). This CDR3 spans 11 amino acids. CDR3 DNA sequence: TGTGCCAGTAGTCCAGGGCCTGAAGCTTTCTTT. Translated, it gives CASSPGPEAFF.

The rearrangement links TRBV6-5 to TRBJ2-7; 7 bases are shared with TRBD1. After removal of 6 bases from V and 4 bases from J, the junction contained 9 bases not matched to a gene. CDR1 and CDR2 (germline): MNHEY, SVGAGI. This CDR3 has 14 amino acids. This CDR3 reads CASRYQQGWYEQYF. CDR3 in DNA: TGTGCCAGCAGATACCAACAGGGGTGGTACGAGCAGTACTTC.

The CDR3 reads CASSQDRGEPHYGYTF. The CDR3, as DNA: TGCGCCAGCAGCCAAGATAGGGGGGAGCCCCACTATGGCTACACCTTC. V usage is TRBV4-1 and J usage is TRBJ1-2; weak D call: TRBD1 (6 bases). The CDR3 loop spans 16 amino acids. The V and J ends lost 0 bases and 3 bases respectively, with 14 bases between them. Germline V CDR1 and CDR2: MGHRA, YSYEKL.

J is TRBJ1-1 and V is TRBV19; D uncertain. The V end lost 5 bases, the J end lost 1 base, and 8 bases lay between the germline ends. The length of the CDR3 is 13 residues. In germline, CDR1 is LNHDA, CDR2 SQIVND (reference sequence). The CDR3 protein is CASSYRQNTEAFF. DNA for the CDR3: TGTGCCAGTAGTTACCGGCAGAACACTGAAGCTTTCTTT.

V and J are TRBV5-4 and TRBJ2-3, with 9 bases lining up with TRBD2. CDR1 and CDR2 (germline): SGHNT, YYREEE (reference sequence). The CDR3 is 15 residues long. After removal of 4 bases from V and 3 bases from J, the junction contained 6 bases not matched to a gene. The CDR3 spells CASSLGTSHTDTQYF. In nucleotides, the CDR3 is TGTGCCAGCAGCCTGGGGACTAGCCATACAGATACGCAGTATTTT.